The rows below give T cell receptor beta chains drawn from one sample of a study of cytomegalovirus exposure and HLA in healthy donors. Profiling relied on immunoSEQ multiplex PCR, and the TCRdb table lists in-frame clones only, not all of them. The sample yields some 140,000 clones, about 80% seen once. Sequencing was performed on PBMCs. Source of these receptors: a man aged 25-45 years in good health and CMV-seropositive. Both conserved end residues are part of each CDR3. D genes are given only for firm matches. Only some rows state a clone size, as once, few, many or a class for expanded clones.

clone_size: .
j_call: TRBJ1-4
v_call: TRBV5-6
d_call: .
cdr3_aa: CASSARGGRGEKLFF
cdr3_nt: TGTGCCAGCAGCGCGAGGGGGGGGCGCGGTGAAAAACTGTTTTTT

clone_size: .
j_call: TRBJ2-7
v_call: TRBV7-6
d_call: TRBD1
cdr3_aa: CASSLQGASSYEQYF
cdr3_nt: TGTGCCAGCAGCTTACAGGGGGCATCATCCTACGAGCAGTACTTC

clone_size: once
j_call: TRBJ2-7
v_call: TRBV19
d_call: TRBD2
cdr3_aa: CASSTAGTSGYEQYF
cdr3_nt: TGTGCCAGTAGTACCGCCGGGACTAGTGGTTACGAGCAGTACTTC

clone_size: .
j_call: TRBJ2-7
v_call: TRBV7-6
d_call: TRBD2
cdr3_aa: CASSLASGSNEQYF
cdr3_nt: TGTGCCAGCAGCTTAGCTAGCGGGAGTAACGAGCAGTACTTC

clone_size: .
j_call: TRBJ2-7
v_call: TRBV5-6
d_call: .
cdr3_aa: CASSPSGSSYEQYF
cdr3_nt: TGTGCCAGCAGCCCAAGCGGATCTTCCTACGAGCAGTACTTC

clone_size: .
j_call: TRBJ1-2
v_call: TRBV29-1
d_call: .
cdr3_aa: CSVEVLLYGYTF
cdr3_nt: TGCAGCGTTGAAGTTCTGCTATATGGCTACACCTTC

clone_size: .
j_call: TRBJ1-4
v_call: TRBV9
d_call: TRBD1
cdr3_aa: CASSSTGTGNKLFF
cdr3_nt: TGTGCCAGCAGCTCCACCGGGACAGGGAACAAACTGTTTTTT

clone_size: .
j_call: TRBJ2-3
v_call: TRBV9
d_call: TRBD2
cdr3_aa: CASSAGTSGGRTDTQYF
cdr3_nt: TGTGCCAGCAGCGCAGGGACTAGCGGGGGGCGCACAGATACGCAGTATTTT

clone_size: .
j_call: TRBJ1-5
v_call: TRBV5-1
d_call: TRBD1
cdr3_aa: CASSWGDRGGNQPQHF
cdr3_nt: TGCGCCAGCAGCTGGGGGGACAGGGGGGGCAATCAGCCCCAGCATTTT

clone_size: .
j_call: TRBJ2-7
v_call: TRBV25-1
d_call: TRBD2
cdr3_aa: CASSPSGERLGEQYF
cdr3_nt: TGTGCCAGCAGTCCTAGCGGGGAACGATTGGGCGAGCAGTACTTC

clone_size: .
j_call: TRBJ2-5
v_call: TRBV5-1
d_call: TRBD2
cdr3_aa: CASSTGGGETQYF
cdr3_nt: TGCGCCAGCAGCACGGGAGGCGGGGAGACCCAGTACTTC

clone_size: .
j_call: TRBJ1-1
v_call: TRBV11-2
d_call: TRBD1
cdr3_aa: CASSFPQGDTEAFF
cdr3_nt: TGTGCCAGCAGCTTCCCCCAGGGGGACACTGAAGCTTTCTTT

clone_size: .
j_call: TRBJ2-1
v_call: TRBV20-1
d_call: .
cdr3_aa: CSAGVVDEQFF
cdr3_nt: TGCAGTGCTGGTGTAGTGGATGAGCAGTTCTTC

clone_size: .
j_call: TRBJ2-5
v_call: TRBV2
d_call: .
cdr3_aa: CASSITGAEETQYF
cdr3_nt: TGTGCCAGCAGCATAACGGGAGCGGAAGAGACCCAGTACTTC

clone_size: .
j_call: TRBJ2-7
v_call: TRBV11-2
d_call: .
cdr3_aa: CASRIPGQKAFKQYF
cdr3_nt: TGTGCCAGCAGGATACCGGGACAAAAGGCTTTCAAGCAGTACTTC

clone_size: .
j_call: TRBJ2-5
v_call: TRBV5-6
d_call: TRBD1
cdr3_aa: CASRGALRTGQETQYF
cdr3_nt: TGTGCCAGCAGGGGAGCACTCAGGACAGGACAAGAGACCCAGTACTTC

clone_size: .
j_call: TRBJ2-7
v_call: TRBV5-1
d_call: TRBD1
cdr3_aa: CASRTGGVSYEQYF
cdr3_nt: TGCGCCAGCAGAACAGGGGGCGTTTCCTACGAGCAGTACTTC

clone_size: .
j_call: TRBJ2-5
v_call: TRBV4-2
d_call: .
cdr3_aa: CASSQDPGNTRETQYF
cdr3_nt: TGTGCCAGCAGCCAAGATCCAGGGAATACGAGGGAGACCCAGTACTTC

clone_size: few
j_call: TRBJ1-6
v_call: TRBV6-5
d_call: .
cdr3_aa: CASSYQVENSPLHF
cdr3_nt: TGTGCCAGCAGTTACCAGGTCGAGAATTCACCCCTCCACTTT

clone_size: .
j_call: TRBJ2-3
v_call: TRBV4-1
d_call: TRBD2
cdr3_aa: CASSQVRTSGGDTQYF
cdr3_nt: TGCGCCAGCAGCCAAGTTAGGACTAGCGGGGGGGATACGCAGTATTTT

clone_size: .
j_call: TRBJ2-7
v_call: TRBV4-3
d_call: TRBD2
cdr3_aa: CASSQYVKPGLAGVSYEQYF
cdr3_nt: TGCGCCAGCAGCCAATACGTAAAACCCGGACTAGCGGGGGTCTCCTACGAGCAGTACTTC

clone_size: .
j_call: TRBJ2-1
v_call: TRBV10-1
d_call: TRBD1
cdr3_aa: CASGDSMGEQFF
cdr3_nt: TGCGCCAGCGGGGACAGCATGGGTGAGCAGTTCTTC

clone_size: .
j_call: TRBJ2-3
v_call: TRBV20-1
d_call: .
cdr3_aa: CSARVADTQYF
cdr3_nt: TGCAGTGCTAGAGTTGCGGATACGCAGTATTTT

clone_size: .
j_call: TRBJ2-7
v_call: TRBV5-1
d_call: TRBD2
cdr3_aa: CASSLLTSGSYEQYF
cdr3_nt: TGCGCCAGCAGCTTGTTAACTAGCGGCTCCTACGAGCAGTACTTC

clone_size: .
j_call: TRBJ2-1
v_call: TRBV9
d_call: TRBD2
cdr3_aa: CASSVAFGGVGDNEQFF
cdr3_nt: TGTGCCAGCAGCGTAGCTTTCGGGGGGGTCGGCGACAATGAGCAGTTCTTC

clone_size: .
j_call: TRBJ2-7
v_call: TRBV10-1
d_call: .
cdr3_aa: CASSGGVSDAYEQYF
cdr3_nt: TGCGCCAGCAGTGGAGGAGTTTCCGACGCCTACGAGCAGTACTTC

clone_size: .
j_call: TRBJ2-7
v_call: TRBV21-1
d_call: .
cdr3_aa: CACGTGTGTMYEQYF
cdr3_nt: TGTGCCTGCGGAACCGGGACAGGGACTATGTACGAGCAGTACTTC

clone_size: .
j_call: TRBJ1-2
v_call: TRBV6-5
d_call: .
cdr3_aa: CASSYSAGNYGYTF
cdr3_nt: TGTGCCAGCAGTTACTCAGCCGGGAACTATGGCTACACCTTC

clone_size: .
j_call: TRBJ1-2
v_call: TRBV5-5
d_call: TRBD1
cdr3_aa: CASSSVRGQGENGYTF
cdr3_nt: TGTGCCAGCAGCTCAGTAAGAGGACAGGGAGAAAATGGCTACACCTTC

clone_size: .
j_call: TRBJ2-3
v_call: TRBV29-1
d_call: TRBD2
cdr3_aa: CSGEGSAGVGDTQYF
cdr3_nt: TGCAGCGGAGAGGGGTCGGCGGGAGTGGGAGATACGCAGTATTTT

clone_size: .
j_call: TRBJ1-2
v_call: TRBV6-5
d_call: .
cdr3_aa: CASSYSVLGGTYGYTF
cdr3_nt: TGTGCCAGCAGTTACTCGGTTCTAGGTGGAACCTATGGCTACACCTTC

clone_size: .
j_call: TRBJ2-7
v_call: TRBV10-1
d_call: .
cdr3_aa: CASIDRPHGSYEQYF
cdr3_nt: TGCGCCAGCATAGACAGGCCCCACGGGTCCTACGAGCAGTACTTC

clone_size: .
j_call: TRBJ2-5
v_call: TRBV5-4
d_call: TRBD2
cdr3_aa: CASSRTSGGKETQYF
cdr3_nt: TGTGCCAGCAGCCGGACTAGCGGGGGAAAAGAGACCCAGTACTTC

clone_size: once
j_call: TRBJ1-1
v_call: TRBV5-4
d_call: .
cdr3_aa: CASSLVGGDTEAFF
cdr3_nt: TGTGCCAGCAGCTTGGTCGGAGGAGACACTGAAGCTTTCTTT

clone_size: .
j_call: TRBJ2-5
v_call: TRBV5-6
d_call: TRBD1
cdr3_aa: CASSSGTAQETQYF
cdr3_nt: TGTGCCAGCAGCTCGGGGACAGCACAAGAGACCCAGTACTTC

clone_size: once
j_call: TRBJ1-1
v_call: TRBV6-6
d_call: .
cdr3_aa: CASSSTVSEAFF
cdr3_nt: TGTGCCAGCAGCTCGACAGTTTCTGAAGCTTTCTTT

clone_size: .
j_call: TRBJ1-2
v_call: TRBV6-6
d_call: TRBD1
cdr3_aa: CASSTPDRATGGYTF
cdr3_nt: TGTGCCAGCAGTACCCCCGACAGGGCAACGGGTGGCTACACCTTC

clone_size: .
j_call: TRBJ1-2
v_call: TRBV9
d_call: .
cdr3_aa: CASSVEAGIYGYTF
cdr3_nt: TGTGCCAGCAGCGTAGAGGCAGGGATCTATGGCTACACCTTC

clone_size: .
j_call: TRBJ2-7
v_call: TRBV11-3
d_call: .
cdr3_aa: CASSLAERSSGYEQYF
cdr3_nt: TGTGCCAGCAGCTTGGCCGAGCGGTCCTCGGGCTACGAGCAGTACTTC

clone_size: .
j_call: TRBJ2-1
v_call: TRBV5-1
d_call: TRBD2
cdr3_aa: CASSTGTTGNNEQFF
cdr3_nt: TGCGCCAGCAGCACCGGGACTACCGGGAACAATGAGCAGTTCTTC

clone_size: .
j_call: TRBJ2-6
v_call: TRBV6-1
d_call: .
cdr3_aa: CASSPDSALNVLTF
cdr3_nt: TGTGCCAGCAGCCCGGACAGTGCCCTTAACGTCCTGACTTTC

clone_size: .
j_call: TRBJ1-5
v_call: TRBV2
d_call: TRBD1
cdr3_aa: CASNQGTGGFQPQHF
cdr3_nt: TGTGCCAGCAACCAAGGGACAGGGGGCTTTCAGCCCCAGCATTTT

clone_size: .
j_call: TRBJ1-1
v_call: TRBV15
d_call: TRBD1
cdr3_aa: CATSRGGQGGAEAFF
cdr3_nt: TGTGCCACCAGCAGAGGGGGACAGGGCGGTGCTGAAGCTTTCTTT

clone_size: .
j_call: TRBJ1-1
v_call: TRBV5-6
d_call: .
cdr3_aa: CASSPVGDEAFF
cdr3_nt: TGTGCCAGCAGCCCAGTTGGAGACGAAGCTTTCTTT

clone_size: few
j_call: TRBJ2-2
v_call: TRBV28
d_call: TRBD2
cdr3_aa: CASSSPNGAGGSTGELFF
cdr3_nt: TGTGCCAGCAGTTCCCCGAATGGAGCGGGGGGTTCCACCGGGGAGCTGTTTTTT

clone_size: .
j_call: TRBJ2-3
v_call: TRBV6-6
d_call: .
cdr3_aa: CASSYSLGTDTQYF
cdr3_nt: TGTGCCAGCAGTTACTCACTCGGGACAGATACGCAGTATTTT

clone_size: few
j_call: TRBJ2-7
v_call: TRBV5-1
d_call: .
cdr3_aa: CASSLGQGISYEQYF
cdr3_nt: TGCGCCAGCAGCTTGGGGCAGGGAATCTCCTACGAGCAGTACTTC

clone_size: .
j_call: TRBJ2-5
v_call: TRBV2
d_call: TRBD2
cdr3_aa: CASSRLAGVETQYF
cdr3_nt: TGTGCCAGCAGCAGACTAGCGGGAGTCGAGACCCAGTACTTC

clone_size: .
j_call: TRBJ2-7
v_call: TRBV5-1
d_call: TRBD1
cdr3_aa: CASSVTGTGGYEQYF
cdr3_nt: TGCGCCAGCAGCGTAACCGGGACAGGGGGTTACGAGCAGTACTTC

clone_size: once
j_call: TRBJ1-3
v_call: TRBV5-4
d_call: TRBD1
cdr3_aa: CASSLGTGYSGNTIYF
cdr3_nt: TGTGCCAGCAGCTTGGGGACAGGTTACTCTGGAAACACCATATATTTT

clone_size: .
j_call: TRBJ2-7
v_call: TRBV5-5
d_call: .
cdr3_aa: CASSLAGPLIYEQYF
cdr3_nt: TGTGCCAGCAGCTTGGCAGGGCCATTGATATACGAGCAGTACTTC

clone_size: few
j_call: TRBJ1-1
v_call: TRBV7-2
d_call: TRBD1
cdr3_aa: CASRARQGMNTEAFF
cdr3_nt: TGTGCCAGCAGGGCAAGACAGGGGATGAACACTGAAGCTTTCTTT

clone_size: .
j_call: TRBJ1-1
v_call: TRBV6-6
d_call: .
cdr3_aa: CASSGGGWYTEAFF
cdr3_nt: TGTGCCAGCAGTGGGGGGGGATGGTACACTGAAGCTTTCTTT

clone_size: .
j_call: TRBJ2-3
v_call: TRBV2
d_call: .
cdr3_aa: CASSEEQGRTDTQYF
cdr3_nt: TGTGCCAGCAGTGAGGAACAGGGCCGCACAGATACGCAGTATTTT

clone_size: .
j_call: TRBJ1-1
v_call: TRBV7-9
d_call: TRBD1
cdr3_aa: CASIDTGVTEAFF
cdr3_nt: TGTGCCAGCATAGATACAGGGGTTACTGAAGCTTTCTTT

clone_size: .
j_call: TRBJ2-7
v_call: TRBV5-1
d_call: TRBD1
cdr3_aa: CASSLGQGVNEQYF
cdr3_nt: TGCGCCAGCAGCTTGGGACAGGGCGTAAACGAGCAGTACTTC

clone_size: .
j_call: TRBJ1-5
v_call: TRBV6-5
d_call: TRBD1
cdr3_aa: CASSYSWTGDQPQHF
cdr3_nt: TGTGCCAGCAGTTACTCGTGGACAGGGGATCAGCCCCAGCATTTT

clone_size: .
j_call: TRBJ1-2
v_call: TRBV19
d_call: .
cdr3_aa: CASSSPRSPGVGYGYTF
cdr3_nt: TGTGCCAGTAGTTCCCCCCGCTCCCCAGGGGTCGGCTATGGCTACACCTTC

clone_size: .
j_call: TRBJ1-1
v_call: TRBV5-1
d_call: TRBD1
cdr3_aa: CASSRSPGQINTEAFF
cdr3_nt: TGCGCCAGCAGTCGGTCGCCGGGACAGATTAACACTGAAGCTTTCTTT

clone_size: .
j_call: TRBJ1-2
v_call: TRBV18
d_call: TRBD1
cdr3_aa: CASSRAGTAYGYTF
cdr3_nt: TGTGCCAGCTCACGGGCCGGGACAGCCTATGGCTACACCTTC